Below, 23 T cell receptor beta chains from the same sample are listed, as sequenced in a study of CD8+CD57+ T cells in acquired aplastic anemia. CDR3 and TCR beta VDJ profiling relied on a genomic DNA template. Each CDR3 protein is one row after TCRdb ran MiXCR on the reads. In the table there are 98,000 or so distinct CDR3 sequences, 40% to 60% of which are singletons. Sequenced sample: sorted CD4+, CD8+, or CD8+CD57+ T cells (not recorded which) from PBMCs. Every receptor here comes from a human donor in good health, serving as a control.

In nucleotides, the CDR3 is TGTGCCAGCAGCTTAGGCCTAGCGGAAGAGACCCAGTACTTC. Translating gives CASSLGLAEETQYF. The chain is built from TRBV7-3 and TRBJ2-5; 7 nucleotides agree with TRBD2. V gave up 2 bases and J gave up 3 bases; unmatched junction bases: 3. The CDR3 covers 14 residues. Germline loops: CDR1 SGHTA, CDR2 FQGTGA.

The V call is TRBV27, the J call TRBJ2-7; possibly TRBD1 for D (6 bases). With 7 bases removed from V and 0 bases from J, the gap between germline ends came to 10 bases. Germline V gene lookup returns CDR1 MNHEY and CDR2 SMNVEV (reference sequence). CDR3 length: 13 amino acids. The DNA of the CDR3 is TGTGCCAGCACCACAGGGAGCTCCTACGAGCAGTACTTC. As protein: CASTTGSSYEQYF.

This clonotype has at least ten counts. CDR3 loop: CASSEFIGSTDTQYF. The DNA of the CDR3 is TGTGCCAGCAGTGAATTTATCGGATCCACAGATACGCAGTATTTT. The chain joins TRBV25-1 to TRBJ2-3; D unresolved. CDR1 and CDR2 (germline): MGHDK, SYGVNS. This CDR3 contains 15 residues. Trimming took off 1 base at V and 2 bases at J, with 10 bases between the two ends. Drawing the rest from reference TRBV25-1 and TRBJ2-3, the complete variable domain is EADIYQTPRYLVIGTGKKITLECSQTMGHDKMYWYQQDPGMELHLIHYSYGVNSTEKGDLSSESTVSRIRTEHFPLTLESARPSHTSQYLCASSEFIGSTDTQYFGPGTRLTVL.

The rearrangement links TRBV2 to TRBJ1-2; TRBD1 matches at 8 bases. Germline V lookup: CDR1 SNHLY, CDR2 FYNNEI. The CDR3 extends over 13 amino acids. The V gene end was trimmed by 6 bases and the J gene end by 9 bases; junction bases not matched to a gene: 9. The CDR3 nucleotides are TGTGCCAGCAGCGTCGGACAGGGAAGGAGCTACACCTTC. This codes for CASSVGQGRSYTF.

In this sample, this clonotype turned up many times. The V gene is TRBV5-4, the J gene TRBJ1-4; D remains unclear. Germline CDR1 is SGHNT and CDR2 is YYREEE (reference sequence). The CDR3 contains 14 residues. The V end lost 4 bases, the J end lost 8 bases, and 15 bases lay between the germline ends. DNA of the CDR3: TGTGCCAGCAGCCCTGTTCCATCCCAGGAAAAACTGTTTTTT. Amino acid sequence: CASSPVPSQEKLFF.

This chain joins TRBV10-2 and TRBJ2-7; TRBD2 matches at 14 bases. The J call may be incorrect, as the DNA end agrees better with TRBJ2-1. This CDR3 is built from 14 residues. CDR1 and CDR2 (germline): WSHSY, SAAADI. CDR3 loop: CASLTSGGALEQFF. For the CDR3, the DNA is TGCGCCAGCCTGACTAGCGGGGGGGCCCTAGAGCAGTTCTTC.

The V gene is TRBV11-2, the J gene TRBJ2-6, with a tentative D call TRBD1 (6 bases). The CDR3 runs to 16 residues. Germline CDR1 is SGHAT and CDR2 is FQNNGV. The ends were cut back, 5 bases at V and 0 bases at J, with 11 bases in the middle. CDR3 sequence reads: CASSRPDSSGANVLTF. The CDR3 nucleotides are TGTGCCAGCAGCCGTCCGGACAGCTCTGGGGCCAACGTCCTGACTTTC. Drawing the rest from reference TRBV11-2 and TRBJ2-6, the complete variable domain is EAGVAQSPRYKIIEKRQSVAFWCNPISGHATLYWYQQILGQGPKLLIQFQNNGVVDDSQLPKDRFSAERLKGVDSTLKIQPAKLEDSAVYLCASSRPDSSGANVLTFGAGSRLTVL.

This rearrangement joins TRBV5-1 to TRBJ2-3; 9 bases align to TRBD1. Germline CDR1 reads SGHRS; CDR2 reads YFSETQ. This CDR3 contains 16 residues. J was trimmed by 6 bases and V by 7 bases; bases with no gene match: 15. CDR3 bases: TGCGCCAGCGGCTCCGAACCGACAGGGGGTGGGGATACGCAGTATTTT. As protein: CASGSEPTGGGDTQYF.

This clonotype was detected ten times or more. V usage is TRBV5-1 and J usage is TRBJ1-2, with 12 nucleotides matching TRBD1. Germline CDR1 and CDR2: SGHRS and YFSETQ. The V gene end was trimmed by 0 bases and the J gene end by 7 bases; junction bases not matched to a gene: 13. The length of the CDR3 is 18 residues. Here the CDR3 DNA reads TGCGCCAGCAGCTTGGAGGTTGGAATCCCGGGACAGGGGGCTGGCTACACCTTC. Translated, it gives CASSLEVGIPGQGAGYTF.

There are many counts of this clonotype. CDR3 amino acids: CASSYSISGEDNEQFF. CDR3 nucleotide sequence: TGTGCCAGCAGTTACTCGATTAGCGGGGAAGACAATGAGCAGTTCTTC. The J gene is TRBJ2-1, the V gene TRBV6-2 or TRBV6-3; the match to TRBD2 covers 8 bases. The CDR3 totals 16 residues. Germline V lookup: CDR1 MNHEY, CDR2 SVGEGT. J gave up 5 bases and V 0 bases, and 6 bases lay outside the gene matches.

The V and J genes are TRBV29-1 and TRBJ1-2; D is uncertain. The ends were cut back, 0 bases at V and 4 bases at J, with 12 bases in the middle. CDR3 size: 14 residues. Looked up from germline, CDR1 is SQVTM and CDR2 is ANQGSEA. This CDR3 reads CSVEESGFGYGYTF. The CDR3, as DNA: TGCAGCGTTGAAGAATCGGGTTTTGGCTATGGCTACACCTTC.

This clonotype is a singleton in its sample. The chain is built from TRBV20-1 and TRBJ1-1, with a tentative D call TRBD1 (5 bases). Germline V gene data show CDR1 as DFQATT and CDR2 as SNEGSKA (reference sequence). V lost 1 base to trimming and J lost 6 bases, with 12 bases between them. This CDR3 comprises 13 residues. CDR3 sequence (DNA): TGCAGTGCTAGAGCAGGGTTGTGGGCTGAAGCTTTCTTT. It encodes CSARAGLWAEAFF.

As to this clonotype: A much larger clone is a single base away; this may be a read error. This chain joins TRBV24-1 and TRBJ1-5; TRBD1 is a possible D gene (6 bases). V was pared by 6 bases and J by 6 bases, with 14 bases between. Per germline, CDR1 KGHDR and CDR2 SFDVKD. This CDR3 is 14 amino acids long. The CDR3 loop is CATSLRGARQPQHF. CDR3 sequence (DNA): TGTGCCACCAGTTTACGGGGGGCGCGTCAGCCCCAGCATTTT.

Turning to this clonotype: The junction shows a germline mismatch at one end, possibly a read error. The chain links TRBV10-3 to TRBJ1-1; 9 bases fit TRBD1. This CDR3 is 13 amino acids long. The germline CDR1 and CDR2 sequences are ENHRY and SYGVKD. CDR3 region: CAISGTGTSEALF. CDR3 DNA sequence: TGCGCCATCAGTGGGACAGGGACGAGTGAAGCTCTCTTT.

This clonotype was observed a handful of times. The chain is built from TRBV6-2 or TRBV6-3 and TRBJ1-1, with TRBD1 matching 9 bases. Looked up from germline, CDR1 is MNHEY and CDR2 is SVGEGT. Trimming cost V 4 bases and J 5 bases; bases outside gene matches: 8. CDR3 size: 15 residues. CDR3 nucleotides: TGTGCCAGCAGTTTAAACAGGGGGCTTGGGACTGAAGCTTTCTTT. Encoded protein: CASSLNRGLGTEAFF.

The rearrangement uses TRBV13 and TRBJ1-2, with a possible D match to TRBD1 (5 bases). Trimming took off 0 bases at V and 8 bases at J, with 13 bases between the two ends. The germline CDR1 and CDR2 sequences are PRHDT and FYEKMQ (reference sequence). The CDR3 sequence is 14 residues long. The CDR3 DNA is TGTGCCAGCAGCTTAGGATCAGGGAGTGGCGGCTACACCTTC. As protein: CASSLGSGSGGYTF.

This clonotype was seen at least ten times. A read error is possible here, since a much larger clone lies one base away. This chain connects TRBV2 to TRBJ2-3; no firm D call. Germline-derived CDR1 and CDR2 are SNHLY and FYNNEI. Trimming left V 5 bases short and J 2 bases short, with 2 bases between. The CDR3 length is 11 residues. CDR3 amino acids: CASSHTDTQYF. CDR3 DNA: TGTGCCAGCAGTCACACAGATACGCAGTATTTT. The full variable domain, completed using reference TRBV2 and TRBJ2-3, is EPEVTQTPSHQVTQMGQEVILRCVPISNHLYFYWYRQILGQKVEFLVSFYNNEISEKSEIFDDQFSVERPDGSNFTLKIRSTKLEDSAMYFCASSHTDTQYFGPGTRLTVL.

This clonotype has only a few counts. The CDR3 loop reads CASSPDTINYGYTIYF. The CDR3 DNA reads as TGTGCCAGCAGCCCTGACACAATTAACTATGGCTACACCATATATTTT. J is TRBJ1-3 and V is TRBV25-1; D is ambiguous. The germline V gene has CDR1 MGHDK and CDR2 SYGVNS. V was trimmed by 6 bases and J by 8 bases, leaving 23 bases between them. The CDR3 is 16 residues long.

This clonotype was seen more than once but under ten times. The J gene is TRBJ1-5, the V gene TRBV6-1; D unclear. V was cut by 6 bases and J by 9 bases, with 21 bases left in between. The CDR3 is made up of 15 amino acids. The germline V gene encodes CDR1 MNHNS and CDR2 SASEGT. The CDR3 bases are TGTGCCAGCAGCTTGGACGGGCTTGGGGATCGGCCCCAGCATTTT. It encodes CASSLDGLGDRPQHF.

The chain is built from TRBV25-1 and TRBJ2-7; D ambiguous. CDR3 length equals 12 residues. Germline V gives CDR1 MGHDK, CDR2 SYGVNS. Trimming took off 7 bases at V and 3 bases at J, with 10 bases between the two ends. The chain's CDR3 is CASMGESYEQYF. As DNA, the CDR3 is TGTGCCAGCATGGGTGAGAGCTACGAGCAGTACTTC.

The rearrangement uses TRBV2 and TRBJ1-6; D unresolved. Trimming pared 7 bases from V and 8 bases from J, leaving 9 bases between. The CDR3 runs 12 residues. The germline V gene has CDR1 SNHLY and CDR2 FYNNEI. The CDR3 loop is CASTTGDSPLHF. In nucleotides, the CDR3 is TGTGCCAGCACTACCGGTGATTCACCCCTCCACTTT.

Ten or more counts support this clonotype. This chain connects TRBV7-6 to TRBJ1-1; D is undetermined. This CDR3 region has 13 residues. V lost 5 bases to trimming and J lost 6 bases, with 13 bases between them. Germline V lookup: CDR1 SGHVS, CDR2 FNYEAQ. The CDR3 sequence is CASSPPGGPEAFF. CDR3 nucleotides: TGTGCCAGCAGCCCTCCGGGAGGCCCTGAAGCTTTCTTT.

This rearrangement joins TRBV24-1 to TRBJ2-5; 9 bases align to TRBD1. This CDR3 is 12 amino acids long. Germline loops: CDR1 KGHDR, CDR2 SFDVKD. The junction had 5 bases not matched to a gene; V was cut back by 11 bases and J by 5 bases. CDR3 DNA: TGTGCCATTGGGACAGGGAGTGAGACCCAGTACTTC. Amino acid sequence: CAIGTGSETQYF.